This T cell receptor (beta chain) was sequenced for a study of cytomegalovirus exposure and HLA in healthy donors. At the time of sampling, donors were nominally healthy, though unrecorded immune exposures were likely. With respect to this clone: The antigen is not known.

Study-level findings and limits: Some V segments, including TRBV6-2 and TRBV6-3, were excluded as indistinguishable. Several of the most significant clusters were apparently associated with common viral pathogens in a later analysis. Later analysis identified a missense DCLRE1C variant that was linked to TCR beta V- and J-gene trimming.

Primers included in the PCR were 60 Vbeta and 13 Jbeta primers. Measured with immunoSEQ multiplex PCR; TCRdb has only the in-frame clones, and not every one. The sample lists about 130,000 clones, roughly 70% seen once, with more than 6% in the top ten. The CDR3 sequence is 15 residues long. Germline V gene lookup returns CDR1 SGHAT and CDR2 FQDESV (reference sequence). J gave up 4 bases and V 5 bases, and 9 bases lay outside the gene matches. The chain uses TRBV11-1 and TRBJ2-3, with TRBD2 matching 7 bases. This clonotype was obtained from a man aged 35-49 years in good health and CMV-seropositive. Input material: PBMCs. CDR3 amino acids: CASSPWASGADTQYF. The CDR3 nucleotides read TGTGCCAGCAGCCCCTGGGCTAGCGGTGCAGATACGCAGTATTTT.